This is a list of T cell receptor beta chains from one sample in a study of vaccination and CD4 T cells after COVID-19. What these receptors recognize is not known. TCRdb processed the PCR reads anew with MiXCR; each CDR3 protein has one entry. The table shows approximately 14,000 distinct CDR3 sequences, with approximately 40% occurring only once. The sample consisted of CD4+ T cells from blood, cultured in vitro. These receptors all stem from a human donor who had recovered from COVID-19. Each CDR3 is given with its conserved first and last residue. D genes are given only for firm matches. A clone size is listed for some rows: how often the clone was seen (once, few, many), or a class if it is expanded.

>.|.|TRBV30|TRBJ1-1
TGTGCCTGGAGTCTCCGTTCCAGTCTAGGGAGTGAAGCTTTCTTT
CAWSLRSSLGSEAFF
>.|.|TRBV20-1|TRBJ2-4
TGCAGTGCTAAGCGCGGGGCCAAAAACATTCAGTACTTC
CSAKRGAKNIQYF
>.|.|TRBV27|TRBJ2-7
TGTGCCAGCAGTTTGGGGGTTCATCGCTCCTACGAGCAGTACTTC
CASSLGVHRSYEQYF
>.|.|TRBV5-5|TRBJ2-5
TGTGCCAGCAGCTTAGTCAGCATGGAAGAGACCCAGTACTTC
CASSLVSMEETQYF
>.|TRBD2|TRBV7-9|TRBJ2-3
TGTGCCAGCAGCTGGACTAGCGGAAGGGGGACAGATACGCAGTATTTT
CASSWTSGRGTDTQYF
>few|TRBD1|TRBV29-1|TRBJ1-2
TGCAGCGTAAGGACAGGGGAGGGCGGCTACACCTTC
CSVRTGEGGYTF
>few|.|TRBV30|TRBJ2-3
TGTGCCTGGAGTGTAGTCGGGAGCGCAGATACGCAGTATTTT
CAWSVVGSADTQYF
>few|.|TRBV6-5|TRBJ2-3
TGTGCCAGCAGTTTAGGCGGGCGGACAGATACGCAGTATTTT
CASSLGGRTDTQYF
>.|TRBD1|TRBV6-1|TRBJ1-5
TGTGCCAGCAGGAGGACAGGGGAACAACAGCCCCAGCATTTT
CASRRTGEQQPQHF
>few|.|TRBV15|TRBJ2-7
TGTGCCACTAAAGAGAGCGGTACGAGCTCCTACGAGCAGTACTTC
CATKESGTSSYEQYF
>.|.|TRBV7-9|TRBJ2-7
TGTGCCAGCAGCTTAGGTCCCGAGCAGTACTTC
CASSLGPEQYF
>.|.|TRBV28|TRBJ1-5
TGTGCCAGCAGTCCACGAACGAGGGGGGCGACCAATCAGCCCCAGCATTTT
CASSPRTRGATNQPQHF
>.|.|TRBV20-1|TRBJ1-5
TGCAGTGCTAAGCCCGGGGAGGGGGGGGCTCAGCCCCAGCATTTT
CSAKPGEGGAQPQHF